A selection of T cell receptor beta chains follows, all from one sample in a study of tumor-infiltrating lymphocytes in primary liver carcinoma. TCRdb re-called the multiplex PCR reads through MiXCR, storing one row per CDR3 protein. The sample carries about 54,000 distinct CDR3 sequences, about 73% recorded once. The sequencing sample was made of liver tumor tissue from sampling region 2. The receptors were gathered from a middle-aged man with primary liver carcinoma and hepatitis B virus infection. Each CDR3 is given with its conserved first and last residue. A D gene is named only where the DNA matches it firmly. Some rows mark clone size as missing; the rest say once, few, many or name a class of expanded clone.

J,V,size,D,CDR3,DNA
TRBJ1-1,TRBV12-3/TRBV12-4,.,.,CVSSLVLAANTEAFF,TGTGTCAGCAGTTTAGTTCTGGCGGCGAATACTGAAGCTTTCTTT
TRBJ1-1,TRBV5-4,.,TRBD1,CAISIGAGTANTEAFF,TGTGCTATCAGCATTGGGGCCGGGACAGCGAACACTGAAGCTTTCTTT
TRBJ2-1,TRBV20-1,.,.,CRLTRGGEQFF,TGCAGACTAACCCGGGGCGGAGAGCAGTTCTTC
TRBJ2-2,TRBV11-2,medium-sized,TRBD2,CASSAGLAVSPAGELFF,TGTGCCAGCAGCGCGGGACTAGCGGTCTCCCCGGCCGGGGAGCTGTTTTTT
TRBJ1-5,TRBV20-1,.,.,CSATRASNSNQPQHF,TGCAGTGCTACCCGGGCCTCTAATAGCAATCAGCCCCAGCATTTT
TRBJ2-7,TRBV6-1,many,.,CASRDANGDEQYF,TGTGCCAGCAGGGACGCTAACGGGGACGAGCAGTACTTC
TRBJ1-1,TRBV5-1,many,TRBD1,CASSLGGAGGPEAFF,TGCGCCAGCAGCTTGGGGGGGGCAGGGGGCCCTGAAGCTTTCTTT
TRBJ2-7,TRBV7-2,.,TRBD2,CASRWERDNFYEQYF,TGTGCCAGCAGGTGGGAGCGGGATAACTTCTACGAGCAGTACTTC
TRBJ2-1,TRBV5-6,.,.,CASRLVLNDEQFF,TGTGCCAGCAGATTGGTACTAAACGATGAGCAGTTCTTC
TRBJ1-4,TRBV4-2,many,.,CASSQDQGFGEKLFF,TGTGCCAGCAGCCAAGACCAGGGGTTCGGTGAAAAACTGTTTTTT
TRBJ2-2,TRBV4-1,.,TRBD1,CASSQAPQGVDTGELIF,TGCGCCAGCAGCCAAGCTCCGCAGGGGGTCGACACCGGGGAACTGATTTTT
TRBJ1-2,TRBV5-8,many,TRBD1,CASGEGQLLYGYTF,TGTGCCAGCGGAGAGGGACAGCTCCTCTATGGCTACACCTTC
TRBJ2-5,TRBV7-9,.,.,CASSDGSTEETQYF,TGTGCCAGCAGCGACGGGAGCACTGAAGAGACCCAGTACTTC
TRBJ2-5,TRBV5-5,.,TRBD2,CASSMLGLAEETQYF,TGTGCCAGTAGCATGTTGGGACTAGCAGAAGAGACCCAGTACTTC
TRBJ2-5,TRBV28,.,TRBD1,CACSPLDREETQYF,TGTGCCTGCAGTCCCTTGGACAGGGAAGAGACCCAGTACTTC
TRBJ1-2,TRBV4-1,.,.,CTSSQELGRPSRGYTF,TGCACCAGCAGCCAAGAACTAGGACGTCCATCAAGAGGCTACACCTTC
TRBJ2-3,TRBV4-1,.,.,CASSQEYRLGGADTHYF,TGCGCCAGCAGCCAAGAATACAGGCTAGGTGGGGCAGATACGCACTATTTT
TRBJ2-7,TRBV25-1,many,TRBD1,CASSALPGQGWNEQYF,TGTGCCAGCAGTGCCCTGCCGGGACAGGGTTGGAACGAGCAGTACTTC
TRBJ2-1,TRBV5-1,.,.,CASSLFGGSINEQFF,TGCGCCAGCAGTCTCTTCGGGGGAAGTATAAATGAGCAGTTCTTC
TRBJ2-7,TRBV11-2,.,.,CASSLAGTAYEQYF,TGTGCCAGCAGCTTAGCAGGCACTGCTTACGAGCAGTACTTC
TRBJ2-1,TRBV7-8,.,TRBD1,CASSPRTGDNNVQFF,TGTGCCAGCAGCCCAAGGACAGGTGATAATAATGTGCAGTTCTTC
TRBJ1-2,TRBV20-1,.,.,CSARVVTVKGYTF,TGCAGTGCTAGAGTTGTGACAGTGAAGGGCTACACCTTC
TRBJ2-2,TRBV4-1,.,TRBD1,CANCLRQGEAGELFF,TGCGCCAACTGCCTGAGACAGGGAGAAGCCGGGGAGCTATTTTTT
TRBJ1-3,TRBV7-9,.,.,CASGGSGNTLYF,TGTGCCAGCGGGGGTTCTGGAAACACCTTATATTTT
TRBJ1-1,TRBV15,few,.,CATSSQGYTEAFF,TGTGCCACCAGCAGTCAGGGGTACACTGAAGCTTTCTTT
TRBJ2-7,TRBV11-2,.,.,CASSFGVPRIEQYF,TGTGCCAGCAGCTTCGGAGTTCCTCGAATCGAGCAGTACTTC
TRBJ2-3,TRBV11-2,once,TRBD2,CACSLTTSGKAGRDTQYF,TGTGCTTGCAGCTTAACTACTAGCGGGAAGGCGGGGCGAGATACGCAGTATTTT
TRBJ2-1,TRBV10-3,many,.,CAISEVGSFYNEQFF,TGTGCCATCAGTGAGGTTGGTAGCTTCTACAATGAGCAGTTCTTC
TRBJ1-2,TRBV29-1,.,.,CGVEADGTHYGYTF,TGCGGCGTTGAAGCAGACGGAACGCACTATGGCTACACCTTC
TRBJ2-7,TRBV11-2,.,.,CVRSLVLFSYEQYF,TGTGTCAGAAGCTTAGTACTCTTCTCCTACGAGCAGTACTTC
TRBJ1-6,TRBV11-2,.,.,CANSLQSSYNSPPHF,TGTGCCAACAGCTTACAGAGCTCCTATAATTCACCCCCCCATTTT
TRBJ2-7,TRBV4-1,once,.,CASSQDFNGSSYEQYF,TGCGCTAGCAGCCAAGATTTTAACGGAAGCTCCTACGAGCAATACTTC
TRBJ2-1,TRBV29-1,once,.,CSGGLNSNGQFF,TGCAGTGGGGGGCTGAATAGCAATGGGCAGTTCTTC
TRBJ2-3,TRBV28,few,.,CASRGWKRGGTDTQYF,TGTGCCAGCAGGGGTTGGAAGAGGGGAGGCACAGATACGCAGTATTTT
TRBJ1-1,TRBV6-5,.,.,CASRPVDRGTEAFF,TGTGCTAGCAGGCCTGTAGATCGCGGAACTGAAGCTTTCTTT
TRBJ2-3,TRBV9,few,TRBD2,CASSPTSGIQHDTQYF,TGTGCCAGCAGCCCGACTAGCGGGATCCAACACGATACGCAGTATTTT
TRBJ1-5,TRBV7-8,.,.,CDSSLNRDQPHHF,TGTGACAGCAGCTTGAATCGGGATCAGCCCCATCATTTT
TRBJ2-1,TRBV19,.,TRBD2,CASQLAGVMNNEQFF,TGTGCCAGTCAACTAGCGGGAGTGATGAACAATGAGCAGTTCTTC
TRBJ1-5,TRBV12-3/TRBV12-4,many,.,CASSLVSVQPQHF,TGTGCCAGCAGTTTAGTAAGTGTTCAACCCCAGCATTTT
TRBJ2-1,TRBV5-4,.,TRBD2,CPSSDRVAGYNEQFF,TGTCCCAGCAGCGATCGAGTAGCGGGGTACAACGAGCAGTTCTTC
TRBJ1-1,TRBV11-3,.,TRBD1,CASSLTGGAEAFF,TGTGCCAGCAGCTTAACAGGGGGGGCTGAGGCTTTCTTT
TRBJ1-3,TRBV4-2,.,.,CARSRDEAGNTIYF,TGTGCCAGGAGCAGGGATGAGGCGGGAAACACCATATATTTT
TRBJ2-6,TRBV12-3/TRBV12-4,.,.,CASNLSSHSGANVLTF,TGTGCCAGCAATTTATCCTCGCACTCTGGGGCCAACGTCCTGACTTTC
TRBJ2-1,TRBV11-2,large,.,CATGQDQPSYNEQFF,TGTGCCACCGGGCAAGACCAGCCATCCTACAATGAGCAGTTCTTC
TRBJ2-1,TRBV13,once,.,CVSSLINEQLF,TGTGTCAGTAGCTTAATAAATGAGCAGCTCTTC
TRBJ2-4,TRBV11-1,.,TRBD2,CASSFPATSVTKNIQYF,TGTGCCAGCAGCTTTCCCGCGACTAGCGTGACCAAAAACATTCAGTACTTC
TRBJ2-7,TRBV20-1,.,TRBD2,CSATTSGRPYEQYF,TGCAGTGCTACTACTAGCGGGAGGCCCTACGAGCAGTACTTC
TRBJ2-7,TRBV12-3/TRBV12-4,.,.,CTNSLWEYEQYF,TGTACCAACAGTCTATGGGAATACGAGCAGTACTTC
TRBJ2-1,TRBV28,.,.,CASSPSFGRGDYNEQFF,TGTGCCAGCAGCCCCTCTTTCGGAAGGGGGGACTACAATGAGCAGTTTTTC
TRBJ2-7,TRBV2,many,.,CASEETNAYEQYF,TGTGCCAGCGAGGAGACAAATGCCTACGAGCAGTACTTC
TRBJ2-7,TRBV10-3,medium-sized,TRBD1,CAISSGTGIYEQYF,TGTGCCATCAGTTCCGGGACAGGGATCTACGAGCAGTACTTC
TRBJ2-1,TRBV29-1,.,.,CRAPTGGQQFF,TGCAGGGCCCCCACAGGAGGTCAGCAGTTCTTC
TRBJ2-1,TRBV4-1,few,TRBD2,CASCQVIAGVEQLF,TGCGCCAGCTGCCAGGTGATAGCGGGGGTCGAGCAGCTCTTC
TRBJ2-7,TRBV6-1,.,TRBD1,CTSSEGVPGQGGWSSYEQCF,TGTACCAGCAGTGAAGGGGTTCCGGGACAGGGAGGATGGAGCTCCTACGAGCAGTGCTTC
TRBJ2-3,TRBV4-1,.,TRBD2,CARTQEPSGIDTQYF,TGCGCCAGAACCCAAGAGCCTAGCGGCATAGATACGCAGTATTTT
TRBJ1-2,TRBV6-2/TRBV6-3,.,.,CDSSSRDVYGYTF,TGTGACAGCAGTTCCCGGGACGTCTATGGTTACACCTTC
TRBJ2-1,TRBV5-1,.,.,CASSWDLLSSYNEQFF,TGCGCCAGCAGCTGGGACTTGCTGTCCTCCTACAATGAGCAGTTCTTC
TRBJ2-1,TRBV6-2/TRBV6-3,.,.,CASSLEPPGLNEQFF,TGTGCCAGTTCCCTTGAGCCTCCGGGGCTCAATGAGCAGTTCTTC
TRBJ2-5,TRBV6-6,.,.,CVSMRDLQETQYF,TGTGTCAGCATGAGGGATCTCCAAGAGACCCAGTACTTC
TRBJ1-1,TRBV12-3/TRBV12-4,.,.,CARSLHAEVFF,TGTGCCAGAAGTTTACACGCTGAAGTTTTCTTT